This T cell receptor beta chain was sequenced in a study of shared clonotypes between healthy human individuals. Study conclusions and caveats: Despite large depth, sorted-subset datasets appeared incompletely sequenced.

A word on this clone: Its antigen is as yet unknown.

Replicate PCRs from sorted subsets contained roughly 200 ng DNA, which is around 30,000 T cell genomes. The protocol was immunoSEQ multiplex PCR, while the TCRdb copy is restricted to in-frame clones and leaves out a portion. The data contain about 1.1 million clones, around 82% of them singletons. Deletions cut 4 bases from V and 1 base from J, with 11 bases between. CDR3 length: 14 amino acids. Per germline, CDR1 SGHRS and CDR2 YFSETQ. The chain combines TRBV5-1 with TRBJ1-1; unclear D gene. The TCR comes from a man in his late teens or twenties in good health. Some clones in this sample may be carry-over from other donors' samples. Sequencing was done on a sample of memory CD4+ T cells from PBMCs. The subset denotes: CD45RA-negative fraction. The CDR3 region is CASSTSQGNTEAFF. The CDR3 bases are TGCGCCAGCAGCACGTCTCAAGGGAACACTGAAGCTTTCTTT.